What follows describes a single TCR beta chain. Its antigen remains unknown. This sample is drawn from a study of cytomegalovirus exposure and HLA in healthy donors. The PCR had 60 Vbeta and 13 Jbeta primers. Data came from immunoSEQ multiplex PCR; TCRdb stores just in-frame clones and leaves some out. The sample lists 200,000 to 250,000 clones, roughly 79% occurring once. Study-wide points: Accurate prediction of HLA-A and HLA-B alleles (for most subjects) was reportedly achieved from TCR beta sequences. Per a prior analysis, the majority of TCR beta V segments were productive roughly 90% or roughly 30% of the time.

The TCR originated in a man between 18 and 29 years old in good health and CMV-seronegative. Specimen: PBMCs.

The CDR3 bases are TGTGCCAGCAGTGATATTGCAGGGTATGGTTCACCCCTCCACTTT. Translated: CASSDIAGYGSPLHF. The chain recombines TRBV25-1 with TRBJ1-6, with a tentative D call TRBD1 (5 bases). Germline lookup yields CDR1 MGHDK and CDR2 SYGVNS. This CDR3 is 15 amino acids long. V shed 3 bases and J shed 9 bases, with 15 bases lying between them.